Given below is one T cell receptor (beta chain) in context. The antigen is undetermined. This table comes from immunoSEQ multiplex PCR, and its TCRdb copy is limited to in-frame clones, with some not included. Here the sample spans some 31,000 clones, about two thirds being singletons. Every one of the patients relapsed after autologous stem cell transplantation (brentuximab vedotin exposure was variable). This entry is derived from a study of PD-1 blockade in classical Hodgkin lymphoma. Broader study findings: Only CD4+ TCR diversity, not CD8+, had risen significantly by C4D1. When set against healthy donors, newly diagnosed patients were reported to show lower baseline TCR diversity.

The TCR was taken from a human donor with classical Hodgkin lymphoma. The material was peripheral blood mononuclear cells (PBMCs), obtained before the second cycle of nivolumab.

As DNA, the CDR3 is TGTGCCAGCAGCTTAGACGGAACTAGCGGGGTTTCAGATACGCAGTATTTT. It translates to CASSLDGTSGVSDTQYF. The chain uses TRBV7-9 and TRBJ2-3, with 10 positions matching TRBD2. The J segment lost 4 bases and the V segment lost 1 base, leaving 8 bases of the junction unmatched. CDR3 length: 17 residues. CDR1 is SEHNR, CDR2 FQNEAQ, per germline (reference sequence).